This T cell receptor beta chain was profiled in a study of CD8 T cells in Susac syndrome. CDR1 is SGHKS, CDR2 YYEKEE, per germline (reference sequence). Trimming cost V 0 bases and J 3 bases; bases outside gene matches: 10. The CDR3 sequence is 17 residues long. RNA, at roughly 0.45 to 1 ug, was reverse transcribed with random hexamers. The amplification used immunoSEQ multiplex PCR on TCR beta CDR3; it spanned 54 Vbeta and 13 Jbeta. TCRdb reprocessed the immunoSEQ multiplex PCR reads via MiXCR and lists one record per CDR3 protein. The sample has about 24,000 distinct CDR3 sequences, 85% to 95% seen once.

The sample consisted of CD8+ T cells from PBMCs. The chain is built from TRBV5-5 and TRBJ2-7; 9 bases fit TRBD1. This TCR came from a human donor with Susac syndrome. CDR3 loop: CASSLGPEPGQGYEQYF. CDR3 in DNA: TGTGCCAGCAGCTTGGGCCCCGAACCGGGACAGGGCTACGAGCAGTACTTC. Filled out from reference TRBV5-5 and TRBJ2-7, the complete variable domain reads DAGVTQSPTHLIKTRGQQVTLRCSPISGHKSVSWYQQVLGQGPQFIFQYYEKEERGRGNFPDRFSARQFPNYSSELNVNALLLGDSALYLCASSLGPEPGQGYEQYFGPGTRLTVT.